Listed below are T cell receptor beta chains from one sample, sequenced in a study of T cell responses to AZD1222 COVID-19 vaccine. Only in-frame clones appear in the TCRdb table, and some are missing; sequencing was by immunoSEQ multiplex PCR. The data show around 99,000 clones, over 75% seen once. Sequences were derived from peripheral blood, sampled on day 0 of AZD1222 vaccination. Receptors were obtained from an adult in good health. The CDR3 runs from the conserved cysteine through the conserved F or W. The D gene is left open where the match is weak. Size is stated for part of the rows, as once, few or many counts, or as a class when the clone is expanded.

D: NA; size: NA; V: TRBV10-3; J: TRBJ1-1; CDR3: CALAPAGKNTEAFF; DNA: TGTGCCCTCGCCCCGGCCGGAAAGAACACTGAAGCTTTCTTT
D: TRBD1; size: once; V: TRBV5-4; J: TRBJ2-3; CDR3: CASRSRQGASTDTQYF; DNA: TGTGCCAGCAGGTCACGACAGGGGGCAAGCACAGATACGCAGTATTTT
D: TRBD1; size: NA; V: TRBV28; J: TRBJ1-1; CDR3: CASSSGQGDLNTEAFF; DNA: TGTGCCAGCAGTTCGGGACAGGGAGACCTGAACACTGAAGCTTTCTTT
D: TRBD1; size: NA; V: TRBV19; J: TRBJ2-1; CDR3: CASSPRQGPGFGEQFF; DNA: TGTGCCAGTAGTCCTAGACAGGGACCTGGTTTCGGTGAGCAGTTCTTC
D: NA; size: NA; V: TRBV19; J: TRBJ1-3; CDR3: CASIMRGRGNTIYF; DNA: TGTGCCAGTATCATGCGAGGCCGAGGAAACACCATATATTTT
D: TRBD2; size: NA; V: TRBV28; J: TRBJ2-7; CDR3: CASSLSPGTNEQYF; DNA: TGTGCCAGCAGTTTAAGTCCAGGGACTAACGAGCAGTACTTC
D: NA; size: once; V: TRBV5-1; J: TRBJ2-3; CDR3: CASSLRGMSTDTQYF; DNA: TGCGCCAGCAGCTTGCGGGGTATGAGCACAGATACGCAGTATTTT
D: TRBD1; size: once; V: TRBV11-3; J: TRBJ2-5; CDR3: CASSLGTRDRGETQYF; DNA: TGTGCCAGCAGCTTAGGGACCCGGGACAGGGGTGAGACCCAGTACTTC
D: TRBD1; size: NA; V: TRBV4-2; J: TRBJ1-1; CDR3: CASSHVPGQGARGQRTEAFF; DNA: TGTGCCAGCAGCCATGTTCCGGGACAGGGGGCGCGGGGTCAGAGGACTGAAGCTTTCTTT
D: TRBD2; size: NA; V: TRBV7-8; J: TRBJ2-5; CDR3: CASSSSRLAGGPGETQYF; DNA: TGTGCCAGCAGCTCCTCCAGACTAGCGGGGGGGCCAGGAGAGACCCAGTACTTC
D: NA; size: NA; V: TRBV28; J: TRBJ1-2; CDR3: CASRQPPGRNYGYTF; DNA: TGTGCCAGCAGACAACCTCCGGGACGGAATTATGGCTACACCTTC
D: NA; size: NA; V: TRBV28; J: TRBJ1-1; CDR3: CASSLLAGEAFF; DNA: TGTGCCAGCAGTCTGCTGGCGGGGGAAGCTTTCTTT
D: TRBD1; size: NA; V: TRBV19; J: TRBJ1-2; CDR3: CASSRTGIYGYTF; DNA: TGTGCCAGTAGTAGGACAGGGATATATGGCTACACCTTC
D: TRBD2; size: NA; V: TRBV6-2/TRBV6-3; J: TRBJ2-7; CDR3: CASSKTSGGHSYEQYF; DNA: TGTGCCAGCAGCAAGACTAGCGGGGGCCACTCCTACGAGCAGTACTTC
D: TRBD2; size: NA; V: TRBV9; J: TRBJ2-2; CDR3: CASSVVAMGLAGGNTGELFF; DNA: TGTGCCAGCAGCGTAGTGGCTATGGGGTTAGCGGGAGGGAACACCGGGGAGCTGTTTTTT
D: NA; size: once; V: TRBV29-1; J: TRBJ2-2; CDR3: CSVSSGLGVTGELFF; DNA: TGCAGCGTTTCCTCGGGTTTAGGGGTGACCGGGGAGCTGTTTTTT
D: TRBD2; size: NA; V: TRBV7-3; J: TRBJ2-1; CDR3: CASSLKPLRGSEHNEQFF; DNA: TGTGCCAGCAGCTTAAAACCCTTACGCGGGAGCGAGCACAATGAGCAGTTCTTC
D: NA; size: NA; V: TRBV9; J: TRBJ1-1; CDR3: CASSVEGVNTEAFF; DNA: TGTGCCAGCAGCGTAGAAGGGGTGAACACTGAAGCTTTCTTT
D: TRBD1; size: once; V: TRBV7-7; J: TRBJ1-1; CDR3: CASSLKWDSEAFF; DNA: TGTGCCAGCAGCTTAAAATGGGACAGTGAAGCTTTCTTT
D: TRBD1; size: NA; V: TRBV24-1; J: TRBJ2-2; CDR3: CATRGQGTNTGELFF; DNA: TGTGCCACCAGGGGACAGGGCACGAACACCGGGGAGCTGTTTTTT
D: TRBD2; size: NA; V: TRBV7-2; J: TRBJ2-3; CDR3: CASRHSGGPPADTQYF; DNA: TGTGCCAGCAGACATAGCGGGGGGCCACCGGCAGATACGCAGTATTTT
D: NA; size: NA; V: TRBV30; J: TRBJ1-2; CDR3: CAWSGLPTGGYTF; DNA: TGTGCCTGGAGTGGTCTCCCAACAGGAGGCTACACCTTC
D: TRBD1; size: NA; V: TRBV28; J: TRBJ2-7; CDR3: CASSLDRVRYEQYF; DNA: TGTGCCAGCAGTTTGGACAGGGTCAGATACGAGCAGTACTTC
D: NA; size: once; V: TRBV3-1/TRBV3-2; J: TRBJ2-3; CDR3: CASSQDRGRADTQYF; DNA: TGTGCCAGCAGCCAAGATCGAGGCAGGGCAGATACGCAGTATTTT
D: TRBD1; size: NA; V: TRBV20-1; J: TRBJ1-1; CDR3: CSARGTAEAFF; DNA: TGCAGTGCTAGGGGGACAGCTGAAGCTTTCTTT
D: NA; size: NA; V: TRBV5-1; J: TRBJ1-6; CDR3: CASSLGALVNSPLHF; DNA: TGCGCCAGCAGCTTGGGGGCACTCGTTAATTCACCCCTCCACTTT
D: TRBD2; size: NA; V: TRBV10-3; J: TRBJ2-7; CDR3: CAISARLAGEYEQYF; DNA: TGTGCCATCAGCGCCCGACTAGCGGGGGAATACGAGCAGTACTTC
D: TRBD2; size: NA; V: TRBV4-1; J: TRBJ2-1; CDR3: CASSQDETSGSHTEQFF; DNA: TGCGCCAGCAGCCAAGATGAGACTAGCGGGAGTCATACTGAGCAGTTCTTC
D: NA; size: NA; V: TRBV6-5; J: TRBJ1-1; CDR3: CASSPLGGNTEAFF; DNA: TGTGCCAGCAGTCCCCTAGGGGGGAACACTGAAGCTTTCTTT
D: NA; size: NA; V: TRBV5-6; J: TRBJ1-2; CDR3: CASSSHGTYGYTF; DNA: TGTGCCAGCAGCTCACACGGGACCTATGGCTACACCTTC
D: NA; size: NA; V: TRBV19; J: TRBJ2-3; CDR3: CASSTSTDTQYF; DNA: TGTGCCAGTAGTACTAGCACAGATACGCAGTATTTT
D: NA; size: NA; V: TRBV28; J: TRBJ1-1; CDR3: CASSLPKMNTEAFF; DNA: TGTGCCAGCAGTCTTCCTAAGATGAACACTGAAGCTTTCTTT
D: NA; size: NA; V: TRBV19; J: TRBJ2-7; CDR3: CASSSTGTYEQYF; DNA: TGTGCCAGTAGCTCGACGGGGACCTACGAGCAGTACTTC
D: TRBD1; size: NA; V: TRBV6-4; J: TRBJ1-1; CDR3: CASRGTGGLTNTEAFF; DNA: TGTGCCAGCAGAGGGACAGGGGGCCTCACCAACACTGAAGCTTTCTTT
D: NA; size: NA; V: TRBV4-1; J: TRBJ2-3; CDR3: CASSQEAGAGTDTQYF; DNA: TGCGCCAGCAGCCAAGAGGCAGGGGCGGGCACAGATACGCAGTATTTT
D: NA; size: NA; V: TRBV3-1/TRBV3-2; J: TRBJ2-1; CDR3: CASSRTPFSYNEQFF; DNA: TGTGCCAGCAGCAGGACCCCGTTCTCCTACAATGAGCAGTTCTTC
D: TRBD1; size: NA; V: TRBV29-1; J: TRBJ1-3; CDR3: CSVGDRVENTIYF; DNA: TGCAGCGTTGGGGACAGGGTAGAAAACACCATATATTTT
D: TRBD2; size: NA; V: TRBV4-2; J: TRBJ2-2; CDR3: CASSPRLAGSTGELFF; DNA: TGTGCCAGCAGCCCCAGACTAGCGGGGTCTACCGGGGAGCTGTTTTTT
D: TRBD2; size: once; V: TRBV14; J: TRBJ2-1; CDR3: CASSQAAGGTNEQFF; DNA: TGTGCCAGCAGCCAAGCGGCGGGGGGGACCAATGAGCAGTTCTTC
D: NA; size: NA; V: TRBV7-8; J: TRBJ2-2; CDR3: CASSLPGPQTGELFF; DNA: TGTGCCAGCAGCCTCCCGGGACCCCAGACCGGGGAGCTGTTTTTT
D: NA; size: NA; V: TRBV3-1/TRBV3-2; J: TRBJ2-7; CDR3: CASSQAVRGTYEQYF; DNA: TGTGCCAGCAGCCAAGCGGTTAGGGGAACCTACGAGCAGTACTTC
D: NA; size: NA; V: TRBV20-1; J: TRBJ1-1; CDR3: CSASVGSNTEAFF; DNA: TGCAGTGCTAGTGTTGGCAGTAACACTGAAGCTTTCTTT
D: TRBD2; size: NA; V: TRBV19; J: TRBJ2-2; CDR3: CASSIGGVGGELFF; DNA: TGTGCCAGTAGTATTGGGGGGGTCGGCGGGGAGCTGTTTTTT
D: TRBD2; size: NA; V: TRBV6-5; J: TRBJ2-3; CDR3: CASSSSWREGTDTQYF; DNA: TGTGCCAGCAGTTCCTCCTGGCGGGAGGGTACAGATACGCAGTATTTT
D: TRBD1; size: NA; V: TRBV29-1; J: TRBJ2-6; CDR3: CSAKGQGPGGANVLTF; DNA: TGCAGCGCGAAAGGACAGGGGCCGGGAGGGGCCAACGTCCTGACTTTC
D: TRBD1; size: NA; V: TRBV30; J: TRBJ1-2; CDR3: CAWTGGKGYTF; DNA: TGTGCGTGGACAGGGGGCAAAGGCTACACCTTC
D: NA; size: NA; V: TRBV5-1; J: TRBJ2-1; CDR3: CASLRVGSHEQFF; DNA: TGCGCCAGCCTGAGGGTAGGGAGCCATGAGCAGTTCTTC
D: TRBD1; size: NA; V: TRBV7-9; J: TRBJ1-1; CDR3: CASSSNRGHDTEAFF; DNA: TGTGCCAGCAGCTCCAATAGGGGGCACGACACTGAAGCTTTCTTT
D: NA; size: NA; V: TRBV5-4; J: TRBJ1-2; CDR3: CASSGGDAVLVYTF; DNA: TGTGCCAGCAGCGGGGGGGACGCGGTGTTGGTCTACACCTTC
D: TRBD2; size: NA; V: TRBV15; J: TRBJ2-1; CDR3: CATSGKTSGPYNEQFF; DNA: TGTGCCACCAGCGGCAAGACTAGCGGGCCTTACAATGAGCAGTTCTTC
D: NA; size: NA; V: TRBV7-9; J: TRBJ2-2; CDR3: CASSLQPTAGELFF; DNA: TGTGCCAGCAGCTTACAACCAACGGCCGGGGAGCTGTTTTTT